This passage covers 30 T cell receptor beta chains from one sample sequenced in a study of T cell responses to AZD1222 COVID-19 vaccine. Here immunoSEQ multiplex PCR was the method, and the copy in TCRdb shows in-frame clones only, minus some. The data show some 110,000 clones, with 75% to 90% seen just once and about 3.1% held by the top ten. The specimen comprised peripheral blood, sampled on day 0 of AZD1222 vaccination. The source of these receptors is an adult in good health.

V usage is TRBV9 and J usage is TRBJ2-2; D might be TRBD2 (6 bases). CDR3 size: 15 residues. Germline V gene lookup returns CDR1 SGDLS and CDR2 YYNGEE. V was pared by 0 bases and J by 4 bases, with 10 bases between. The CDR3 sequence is CASSVAGVGTGELFF. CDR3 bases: TGTGCCAGCAGCGTAGCGGGAGTAGGCACCGGGGAGCTGTTTTTT.

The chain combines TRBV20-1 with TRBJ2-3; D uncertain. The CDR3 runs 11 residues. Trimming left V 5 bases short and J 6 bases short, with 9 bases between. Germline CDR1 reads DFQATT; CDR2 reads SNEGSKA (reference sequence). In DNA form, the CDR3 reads TGCAGTGCTGTTCGGGTGGATACGCAGTATTTT. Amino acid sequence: CSAVRVDTQYF.

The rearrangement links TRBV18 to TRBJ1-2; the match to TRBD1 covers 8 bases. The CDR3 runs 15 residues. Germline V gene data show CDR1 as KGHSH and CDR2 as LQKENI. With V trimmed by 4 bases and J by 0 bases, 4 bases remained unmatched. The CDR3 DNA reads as TGTGCCAGCTCACTCGACAGGGGTGCTAACTATGGCTACACCTTC. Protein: CASSLDRGANYGYTF.

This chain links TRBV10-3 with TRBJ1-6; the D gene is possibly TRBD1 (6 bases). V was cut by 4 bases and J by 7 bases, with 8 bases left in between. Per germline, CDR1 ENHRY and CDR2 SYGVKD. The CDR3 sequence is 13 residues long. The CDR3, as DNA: TGTGCCATCAGTGGGACAGAGAATTCACCCCTCCACTTT. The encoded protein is CAISGTENSPLHF.

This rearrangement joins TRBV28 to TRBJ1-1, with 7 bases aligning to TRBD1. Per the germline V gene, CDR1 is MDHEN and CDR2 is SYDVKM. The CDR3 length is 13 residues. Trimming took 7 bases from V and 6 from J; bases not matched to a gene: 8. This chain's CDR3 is CASINRGRSEAFF. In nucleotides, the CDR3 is TGTGCCAGCATTAACAGGGGCCGATCTGAAGCTTTCTTT.

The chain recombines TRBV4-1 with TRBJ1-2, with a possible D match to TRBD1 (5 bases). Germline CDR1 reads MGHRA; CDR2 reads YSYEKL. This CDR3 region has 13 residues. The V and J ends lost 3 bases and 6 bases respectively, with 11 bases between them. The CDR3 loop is CASSHPGVHGYTF. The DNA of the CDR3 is TGCGCCAGCAGCCATCCGGGGGTACATGGCTACACCTTC.

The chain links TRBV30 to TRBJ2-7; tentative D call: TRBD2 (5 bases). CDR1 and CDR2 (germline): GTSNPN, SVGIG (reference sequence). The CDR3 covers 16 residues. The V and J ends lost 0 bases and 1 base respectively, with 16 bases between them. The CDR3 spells CAWSVLGLRASYEQYF. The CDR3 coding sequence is TGTGCCTGGAGTGTACTAGGACTCCGGGCTTCCTACGAGCAGTACTTC.

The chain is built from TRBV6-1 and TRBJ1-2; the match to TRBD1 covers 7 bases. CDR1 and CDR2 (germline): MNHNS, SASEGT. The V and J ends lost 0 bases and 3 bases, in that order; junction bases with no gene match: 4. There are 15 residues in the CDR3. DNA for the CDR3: TGTGCCAGCAGTGAAGCGACAGGGATCCACTATGGCTACACCTTC. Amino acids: CASSEATGIHYGYTF.

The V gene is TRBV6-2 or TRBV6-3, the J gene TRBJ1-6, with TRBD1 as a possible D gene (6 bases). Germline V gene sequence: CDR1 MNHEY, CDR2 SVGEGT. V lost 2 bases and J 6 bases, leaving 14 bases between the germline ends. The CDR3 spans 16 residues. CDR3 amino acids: CASSYGGLGGNSPLHF. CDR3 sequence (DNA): TGTGCCAGCAGTTACGGGGGCTTAGGGGGTAATTCACCCCTCCACTTT.

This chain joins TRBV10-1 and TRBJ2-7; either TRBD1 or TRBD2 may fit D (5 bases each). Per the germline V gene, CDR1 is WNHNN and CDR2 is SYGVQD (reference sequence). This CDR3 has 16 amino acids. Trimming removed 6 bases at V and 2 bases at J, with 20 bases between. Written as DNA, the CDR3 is TGCGCCAGCAGGGACCTAGCCCGTGGGGGACCCTACGAGCAGTACTTC. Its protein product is CASRDLARGGPYEQYF.

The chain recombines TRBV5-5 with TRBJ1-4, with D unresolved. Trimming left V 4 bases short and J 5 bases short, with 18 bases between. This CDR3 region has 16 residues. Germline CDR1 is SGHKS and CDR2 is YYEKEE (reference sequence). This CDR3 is CASSLLGFSRNEKLFF. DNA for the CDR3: TGTGCCAGCAGCCTACTGGGCTTTTCTAGGAATGAAAAACTGTTTTTT. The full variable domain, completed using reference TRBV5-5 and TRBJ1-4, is DAGVTQSPTHLIKTRGQQVTLRCSPISGHKSVSWYQQVLGQGPQFIFQYYEKEERGRGNFPDRFSARQFPNYSSELNVNALLLGDSALYLCASSLLGFSRNEKLFFGSGTQLSVL.

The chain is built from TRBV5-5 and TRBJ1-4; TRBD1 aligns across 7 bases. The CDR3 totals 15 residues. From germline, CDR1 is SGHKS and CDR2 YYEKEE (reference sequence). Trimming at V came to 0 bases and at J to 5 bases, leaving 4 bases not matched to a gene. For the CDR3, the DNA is TGTGCCAGCAGCTTGGAGGGGGCGGGGAATGAAAAACTGTTTTTT. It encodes CASSLEGAGNEKLFF.

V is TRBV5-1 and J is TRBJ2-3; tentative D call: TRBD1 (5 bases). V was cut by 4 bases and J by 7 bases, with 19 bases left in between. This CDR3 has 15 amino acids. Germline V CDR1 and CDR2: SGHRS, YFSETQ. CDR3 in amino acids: CASSLQGKTANTQYF. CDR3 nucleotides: TGCGCCAGCAGCCTGCAGGGTAAGACAGCGAATACGCAGTATTTT.

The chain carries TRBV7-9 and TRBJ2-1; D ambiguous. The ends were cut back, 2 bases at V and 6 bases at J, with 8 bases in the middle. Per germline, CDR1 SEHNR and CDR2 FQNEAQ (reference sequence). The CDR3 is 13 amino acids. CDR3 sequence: CASSLSQVNEQFF. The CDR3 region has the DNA TGTGCCAGCAGCTTAAGCCAGGTCAATGAGCAGTTCTTC.

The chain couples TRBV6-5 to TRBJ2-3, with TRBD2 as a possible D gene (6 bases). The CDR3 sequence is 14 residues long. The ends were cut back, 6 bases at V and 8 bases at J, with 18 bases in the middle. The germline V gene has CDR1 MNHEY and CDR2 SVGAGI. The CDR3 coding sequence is TGTGCCAGCAGGTCCCCCGGAGGGGCAGGTACGCAGTATTTT. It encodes CASRSPGGAGTQYF.

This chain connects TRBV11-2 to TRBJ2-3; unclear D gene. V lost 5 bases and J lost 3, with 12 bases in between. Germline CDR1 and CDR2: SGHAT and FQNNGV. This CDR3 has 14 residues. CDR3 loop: CASSDLLITDTQYF. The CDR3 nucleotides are TGTGCCAGCAGCGACCTACTTATTACAGATACGCAGTATTTT. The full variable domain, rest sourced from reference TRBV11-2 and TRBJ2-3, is EAGVAQSPRYKIIEKRQSVAFWCNPISGHATLYWYQQILGQGPKLLIQFQNNGVVDDSQLPKDRFSAERLKGVDSTLKIQPAKLEDSAVYLCASSDLLITDTQYFGPGTRLTVL.

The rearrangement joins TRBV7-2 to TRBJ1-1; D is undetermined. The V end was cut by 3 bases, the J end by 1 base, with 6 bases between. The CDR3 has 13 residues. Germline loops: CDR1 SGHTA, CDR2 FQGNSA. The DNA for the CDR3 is TGTGCCAGCAGCTTCATGGGGAACACTGAAGCTTTCTTT. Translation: CASSFMGNTEAFF.

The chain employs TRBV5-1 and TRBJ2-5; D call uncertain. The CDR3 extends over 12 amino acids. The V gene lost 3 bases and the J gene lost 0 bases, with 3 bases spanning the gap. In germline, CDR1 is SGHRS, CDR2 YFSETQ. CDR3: CASSSYQETQYF. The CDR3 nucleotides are TGCGCCAGCAGCTCGTACCAAGAGACCCAGTACTTC.

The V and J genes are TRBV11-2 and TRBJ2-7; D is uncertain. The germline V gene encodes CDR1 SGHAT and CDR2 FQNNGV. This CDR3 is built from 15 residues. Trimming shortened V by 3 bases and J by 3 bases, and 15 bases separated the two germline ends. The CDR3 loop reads CASSFGARLGYEQYF. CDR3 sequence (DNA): TGTGCCAGCAGCTTCGGAGCTAGGCTAGGCTACGAGCAGTACTTC.

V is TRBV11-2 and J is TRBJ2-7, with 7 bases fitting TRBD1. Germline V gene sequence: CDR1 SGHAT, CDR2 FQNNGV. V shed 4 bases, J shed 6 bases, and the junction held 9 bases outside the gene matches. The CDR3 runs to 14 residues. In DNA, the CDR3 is TGTGCCAGCAGCTCCATTGACAGGGCCTCCGAGCAGTACTTC. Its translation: CASSSIDRASEQYF.

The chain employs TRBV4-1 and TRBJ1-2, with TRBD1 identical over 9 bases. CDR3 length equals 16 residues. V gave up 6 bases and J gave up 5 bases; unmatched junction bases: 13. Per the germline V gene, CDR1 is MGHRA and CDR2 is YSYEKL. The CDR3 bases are TGCGCCAGCAGTGGCGAACACACAGGGGGCGGGTATGGCTACACCTTC. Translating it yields CASSGEHTGGGYGYTF.

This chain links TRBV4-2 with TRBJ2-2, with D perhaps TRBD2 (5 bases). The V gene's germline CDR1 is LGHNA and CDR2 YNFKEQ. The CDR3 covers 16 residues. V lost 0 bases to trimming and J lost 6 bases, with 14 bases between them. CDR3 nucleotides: TGTGCCAGCAGCCAAGATCCGAGGGAGTGGGCCGGGGAGCTGTTTTTT. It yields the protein CASSQDPREWAGELFF.

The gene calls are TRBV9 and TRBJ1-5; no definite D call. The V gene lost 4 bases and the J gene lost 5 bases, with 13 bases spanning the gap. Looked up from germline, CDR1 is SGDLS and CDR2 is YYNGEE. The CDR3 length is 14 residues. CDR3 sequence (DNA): TGTGCCAGCAGCAACCGGGCCCCAGATCAGCCCCAGCATTTT. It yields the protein CASSNRAPDQPQHF.

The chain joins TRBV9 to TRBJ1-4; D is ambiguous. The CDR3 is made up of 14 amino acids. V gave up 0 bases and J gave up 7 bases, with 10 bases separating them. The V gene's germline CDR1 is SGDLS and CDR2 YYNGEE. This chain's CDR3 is CASSVEAGREKLFF. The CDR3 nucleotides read TGTGCCAGCAGCGTAGAGGCCGGGCGTGAAAAACTGTTTTTT.

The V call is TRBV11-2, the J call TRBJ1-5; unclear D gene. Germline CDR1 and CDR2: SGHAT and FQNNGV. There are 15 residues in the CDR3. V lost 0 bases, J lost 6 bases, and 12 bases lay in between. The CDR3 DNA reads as TGTGCCAGCAGCTTAGATCCCGACGTAGGTCAGCCCCAGCATTTT. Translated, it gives CASSLDPDVGQPQHF. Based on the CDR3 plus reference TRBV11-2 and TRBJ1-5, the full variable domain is EAGVAQSPRYKIIEKRQSVAFWCNPISGHATLYWYQQILGQGPKLLIQFQNNGVVDDSQLPKDRFSAERLKGVDSTLKIQPAKLEDSAVYLCASSLDPDVGQPQHFGDGTRLSIL.

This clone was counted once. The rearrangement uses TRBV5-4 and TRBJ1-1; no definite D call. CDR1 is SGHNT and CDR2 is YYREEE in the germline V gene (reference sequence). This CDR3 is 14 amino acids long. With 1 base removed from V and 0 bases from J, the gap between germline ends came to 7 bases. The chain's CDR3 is CASSLSVLNTEAFF. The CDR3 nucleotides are TGTGCCAGCAGCTTGTCGGTGTTGAACACTGAAGCTTTCTTT.

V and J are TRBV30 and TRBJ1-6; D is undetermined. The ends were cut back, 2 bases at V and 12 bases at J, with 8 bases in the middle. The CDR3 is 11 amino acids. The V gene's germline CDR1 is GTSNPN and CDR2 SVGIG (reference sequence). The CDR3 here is CAWSRTEPLHF. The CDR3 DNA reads TGTGCCTGGAGTAGGACCGAACCCCTCCACTTT.

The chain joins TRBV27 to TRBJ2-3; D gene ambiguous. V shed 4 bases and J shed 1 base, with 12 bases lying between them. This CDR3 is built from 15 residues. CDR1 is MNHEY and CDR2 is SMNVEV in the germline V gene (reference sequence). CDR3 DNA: TGTGCCAGCAGTTCCCCCGGGCTGGGCACAGATACGCAGTATTTT. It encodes CASSSPGLGTDTQYF.

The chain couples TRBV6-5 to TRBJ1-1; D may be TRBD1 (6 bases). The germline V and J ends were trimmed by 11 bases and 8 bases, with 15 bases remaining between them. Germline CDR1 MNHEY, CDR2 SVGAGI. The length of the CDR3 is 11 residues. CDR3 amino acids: CAVVRGTEAFF. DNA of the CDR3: TGTGCCGTCGTCAGGGGAACGGAAGCTTTCTTT.

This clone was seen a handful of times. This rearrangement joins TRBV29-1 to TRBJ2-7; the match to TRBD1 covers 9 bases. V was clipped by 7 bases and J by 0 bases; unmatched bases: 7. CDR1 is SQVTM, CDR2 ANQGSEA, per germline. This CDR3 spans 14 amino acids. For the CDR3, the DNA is TGCAGCGGAAACAGGGGGCGAAGCTCCTACGAGCAGTACTTC. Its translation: CSGNRGRSSYEQYF.